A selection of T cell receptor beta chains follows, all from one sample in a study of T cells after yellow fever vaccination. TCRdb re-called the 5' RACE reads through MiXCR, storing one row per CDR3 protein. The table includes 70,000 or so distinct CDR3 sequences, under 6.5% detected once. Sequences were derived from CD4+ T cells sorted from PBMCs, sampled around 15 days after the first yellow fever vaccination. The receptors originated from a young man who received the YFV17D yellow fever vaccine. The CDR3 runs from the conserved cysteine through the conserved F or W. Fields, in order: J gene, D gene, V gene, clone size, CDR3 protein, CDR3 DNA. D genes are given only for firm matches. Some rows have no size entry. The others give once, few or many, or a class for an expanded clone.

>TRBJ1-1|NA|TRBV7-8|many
CASSVDRSEAFF
TGTGCCAGCAGCGTTGACAGATCTGAAGCTTTCTTT
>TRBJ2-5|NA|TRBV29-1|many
CSVVRAENQETQYF
TGCAGCGTTGTTAGGGCGGAAAACCAAGAGACCCAGTACTTC
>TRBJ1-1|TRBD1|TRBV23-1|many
CASRDGQDSEAFF
TGCGCCAGCAGAGACGGACAGGATTCTGAAGCTTTCTTT
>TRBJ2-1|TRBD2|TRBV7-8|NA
CASSASGLADGEQFF
TGTGCCAGCAGCGCTTCAGGACTAGCGGACGGTGAGCAGTTCTTC
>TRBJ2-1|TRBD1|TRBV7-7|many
CASSLGQGDEQFF
TGTGCCAGCAGCTTAGGACAGGGCGATGAGCAGTTCTTC
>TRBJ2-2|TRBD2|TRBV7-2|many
CASSLDGRTGELFF
TGTGCCAGCAGCTTAGACGGGAGGACCGGGGAGCTGTTTTTT
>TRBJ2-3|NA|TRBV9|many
CASSRSPGSDTQYF
TGTGCCAGCAGCCGGTCCCCGGGGTCAGATACGCAGTATTTT
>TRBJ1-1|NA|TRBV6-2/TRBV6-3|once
CASGLGNTEAFF
TGTGCCAGCGGGCTTGGGAACACTGAAGCTTTCTTT
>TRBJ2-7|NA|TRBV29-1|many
CSVAGDRDLPYEQYF
TGCAGCGTCGCCGGGGATCGGGACCTTCCTTATGAGCAGTACTTC
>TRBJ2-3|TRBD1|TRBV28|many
CASSPGGQGGDTQYF
TGTGCCAGCAGCCCCGGGGGACAGGGAGGAGATACGCAGTATTTT
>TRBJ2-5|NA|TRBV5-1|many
CASSFQARDQETQYF
TGCGCCAGCAGCTTCCAGGCCAGGGATCAAGAGACCCAGTACTTC
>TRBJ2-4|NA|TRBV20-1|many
CSARDLGGSENIQYF
TGCAGTGCTAGAGATCTGGGGGGCTCGGAAAACATTCAGTACTTC
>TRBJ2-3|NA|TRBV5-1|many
CASSLGAQASTDTQYF
TGCGCCAGCAGTCTTGGAGCGCAAGCTAGCACAGATACGCAGTATTTT
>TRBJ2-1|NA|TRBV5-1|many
CASSLDGPTYNEQFF
TGCGCCAGCAGCTTGGATGGGCCAACCTACAATGAGCAGTTCTTC
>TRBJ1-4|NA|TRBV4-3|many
CASSQDQQKLFF
TGCGCCAGCAGCCAAGATCAACAAAAACTGTTTTTT
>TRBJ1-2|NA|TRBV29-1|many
CSVVRDGNYGYTF
TGCAGCGTTGTCCGGGACGGGAACTATGGCTACACCTTC
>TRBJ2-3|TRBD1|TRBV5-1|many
CASGTGDTDTQYF
TGCGCCAGCGGGACAGGGGACACAGATACGCAGTATTTT
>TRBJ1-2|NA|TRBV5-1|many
CASSLGQLSRNYGYTF
TGCGCCAGCAGCTTGGGACAGCTCTCTCGTAACTATGGCTACACCTTC
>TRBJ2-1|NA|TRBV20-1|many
CSARFDEQFF
TGCAGTGCTAGATTCGACGAGCAGTTCTTC
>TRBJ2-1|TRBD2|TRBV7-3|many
CASSPAGVAGGRSYNEQFF
TGTGCCAGCAGCCCTGCTGGGGTAGCGGGGGGCCGCTCCTACAATGAGCAGTTCTTC
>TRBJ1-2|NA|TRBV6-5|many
CASIAGRSNYGYTF
TGTGCCAGCATCGCAGGGAGGTCGAACTATGGCTACACCTTC
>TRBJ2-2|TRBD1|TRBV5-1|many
CASSLNSGTGGIGELFF
TGCGCCAGCAGCTTAAATTCCGGGACAGGGGGCATCGGGGAGCTGTTTTTT
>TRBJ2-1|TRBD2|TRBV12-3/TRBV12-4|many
CASSLSSSGGVMGQFF
TGTGCCAGCAGTTTATCCTCTAGCGGGGGGGTTATGGGGCAGTTCTTC